This T cell receptor (beta chain) comes out of a study of cytomegalovirus exposure and HLA in healthy donors (TCRdb year 2017). At the level of the whole study: According to an earlier analysis of several hundred of the donors, about 179 million T cells yielded over 100 million unique TCR beta sequences and more than 250 Gb of sequence data. Every discovery cohort repertoire had been produced on one sequencing platform. Typing coverage differed by locus: A, B, C, DRB1 and DQB1 were typed in roughly 629-630 donors, DQA1 in about 500, DPA1 in 600 to 610, and DPB1 in 400 to 490. High-throughput TCR immunosequencing, statistical association of individual TCRs with disease status, and machine learning were combined to predict cytomegalovirus infection status. In addition to the first cohort of 650 to 750 subjects, a separate validation cohort of under 150 different subjects was used. An earlier analysis of approximately 500 of the donors applied high-throughput TCR beta sequencing to assess whether each TCR beta V gene segment acted as functional or pseudogenic. Donor age, sex, ethnicity and CMV serostatus were collected together with the repertoire data. The study aimed to test whether cataloging public T cell receptors could reveal signatures of past pathogen exposure. The later analysis used no new phenotypic data to find candidate immune exposures, relying instead on TCR beta sequences and their occurrence across donors. In a later genetic analysis, genome-wide SNP genotypes for about 55% of the 666 donors were used, and that subset was treated as a discovery cohort. An early release covering over 500 HLA-typed donors comprised approximately 300 gigabases of sequencing data and tens of millions of unique TCR sequences. Class I and class II HLA loci were covered by the typing at four-digit resolution. The T cell repertoires of around 730 subjects were profiled by immunosequencing and related to cytomegalovirus serostatus. Among the approximately 430 genotyped donors, 81% belonged to the genetic ancestry cluster associated with self-reported Caucasian donors. On average, roughly 240,000 unique TCR beta nucleotide sequences were sequenced per donor among 398 genotyped donors of the cohort, with 15% to 20% of those sequences being non-productive. A later analysis re-examined previously published TCR beta repertoires from more than 600 donors and added high-resolution HLA genotyping to investigate patterns of TCR occurrence. Because of strong linkage in the cohort, roughly five DR-DQ haplotypes were treated as single units for association and clustering. Study-level results and caveats: Because some donors lacked HLA typing at each locus, the association tests relied only on the typed subset. In this cohort, only TCR beta chains were sequenced, and detectable features were limited by the absence of alpha or paired-chain data. The study gave a list of about 160 TCR beta chains associated with cytomegalovirus. About 17 rarely observed V segments, including chromosome 9 orphons, were excluded from the earlier analysis of almost 600 of the donors because counts were too low. While some public TCRs were present in many individuals, most TCR sequences turned up only very rarely across donors. According to a later analysis, most CMV-associated TCR beta chains appeared to be HLA-restricted, and the HLA associations seemed to be driven largely by CMV exposure. An earlier analysis of approximately 600 of the donors showed that most TCR beta V segments appeared in productive rearrangements either about 87% or about 30% of the time, which broadly matched IMGT annotations. Strong co-occurrence of HLA alleles, especially DR and DQ, made assigning TCR associations to individual alleles difficult. A later analysis found that HLA-associated TCR beta chains were more clonally expanded and had lower generation probabilities than equally common non-associated chains. A later genetic analysis associated a missense DCLRE1C variant with V-gene and J-gene trimming of TCR beta chains, and an independent cohort replicated the association. The only immune exposure information available for the cohort was CMV serostatus. According to a later analysis, TCR association rates differed among HLA loci, with DRB1 alleles showing the most associated TCRs and HLA-C alleles showing the fewest. A few of the identified cytomegalovirus-associated TCR beta chains were confirmed in vitro to be specific for cytomegalovirus antigens. Several of the top co-occurrence clusters appeared to be linked to parvovirus B19, influenza, CMV and Epstein-Barr virus, according to a later analysis. The classifier was reported to diagnose cytomegalovirus status with high specificity and sensitivity in both the original and validation cohorts. Roughly uniform sequencing depth across donors was assumed in presence/absence analyses, although this assumption may not hold. Correlated functional status among segregating V segments might be attributable to linkage disequilibrium, but an unknown experimental factor could not be ruled out. A group of highly shared sequence variants was considered likely to be a technical artifact of the sequencing pipeline. A further reported finding was that TCR beta sequences accurately predicted the HLA-A and HLA-B alleles for most subjects in the first cohort. At a false discovery rate of 0.05, a later analysis linked roughly 17,000 TCR beta sequences to specific HLA alleles. According to a later genetic analysis, donors in an Asian-associated ancestry cluster had fewer N-insertions in productive TCRs than the approximately 650-donor mean. It was suggested by the authors that the approach could potentially be generalized to other disease states and immunological phenotypes. Because the 87-base-pair reads could not distinguish some IMGT-functional V segments, including TRBV6-2 and TRBV6-3, those segments were excluded.

Receptor libraries were prepared by the immunoSEQ multiplex PCR assay. For the multiplex PCR, a mixture combining 60 forward primers for TCR Vbeta segments and 13 reverse primers for TCR Jbeta segments was used. The CDR3 region of rearranged TCR beta genes was amplified from genomic DNA by a multiplex PCR assay. On the Illumina HiSeq System, the amplified TCR beta libraries were sequenced as 87-base-pair reads. The authors' pipeline ran thus. A later analysis counted about 76 million unique TCR beta chains across the approximately 700 repertoires, and 10 million to 12 million of these chains were shared by at least two donors. To remove PCR and sequencing errors, raw reads were error-corrected and collapsed into unique sequences using a nearest-neighbor algorithm that merged closely related sequences. V, D and J gene segments were assigned by aligning CDR3 sequences to IMGT reference sequences. Each retained sequence needed at least a six-nucleotide match to both a V gene segment and a J gene segment. A rearrangement counted as productive if the CDR3 had no stop codons and remained in frame with V and J, and every other rearrangement counted as non-productive. CDR3 was defined according to IMGT convention as the region running from the second conserved V-encoded cysteine to the conserved J-encoded phenylalanine. The earlier analysis of around 640 of the donors excluded sequences that lacked an unambiguous match to a single V gene segment. In an earlier analysis of around 600 of the donors, V segments were called functional above 56.7% productive rearrangements and were called segregating when the between-donor standard deviation exceeded 5%. A statistical classification framework was developed to diagnose cytomegalovirus status using the catalog of TCR beta chain sequences. V and J gene assignment, in a later analysis, came from comparing TCR nucleotide sequences with IMGT/GENE-DB human TR gene sequences. In a later analysis, CDR3 sequences and most-parsimonious VDJ recombination scenarios were assigned using the TCRdist pipeline. In a later analysis, each TCR beta chain was defined by its CDR3 amino acid sequence together with its V-gene family, and reads without a unique V-gene family were excluded. In a later analysis, fewer than 600 highly shared, low-generation-probability nucleotide sequences were removed to address suspected cross-contamination and a sequencing artifact. In a later analysis, a clonal expansion index was calculated for each public chain from normalized within-repertoire ranks of inferred template counts. In a later analysis, generation probabilities were computed with a VDJ recombination model fitted to out-of-frame rearrangements, and the resulting probabilities were checked against IGoR. A later analysis scored TCR-TCR, TCR-HLA and TCR-CMV co-occurrence with hypergeometric tests, applying a repertoire-size bias correction to TCR pairs. False discovery rates were estimated in a later analysis by permuting HLA or CMV assignments 20 times. In a later analysis, co-occurring TCRs were grouped using DBSCAN, with TCRdist sequence similarity added in when clustering inside HLA-allele-positive subsets. Co-occurrence clustering excluded repertoires with fewer than 30,000 or more than 120,000 public chains, plus five with anomalous nucleotide sharing. TCRdb holds this immuneACCESS table with in-frame rearrangements only. Some clones are missing; in checked studies, unresolved V genes explain under half, and the rest has no known cause. From that table come the V and J calls and clone size; the DNA was used to work out D and trimming. The sample profile shows 90,000 to 100,000 clones; about four fifths of them were found once. The ten largest clones take up around 5% of the sample.

Looking up the germline V gene yields CDR1 MNHEY and CDR2 SVGAGI. The CDR3 starts with the cysteine, ends with the phenylalanine, and has 15 residues. The retained sequence is limited to the CDR3, 45 bases, with the frame set at the first base. Trimming takes 6 bases from V and 0 bases from J, and the germline ends sit 9 bases apart. The cohort comprised fewer than 750 healthy bone marrow donors. Cohort members were all nominally healthy when sampled, although unrecorded immune exposures were likely present. The donor was CMV seronegative and belonged to the group of 320 or so seronegative cohort members. Every donor gave a peripheral blood sample, and the peripheral blood mononuclear cells from that sample were used for TCR beta sequencing. The Qiagen DNeasy Blood Extraction Kit was used to extract genomic DNA from the blood cell samples. Details on this clone: The antigen it recognizes is unknown. Base qualities are not at hand, and no much larger clone is one base apart.

The chain employs TRBV6-5 and TRBJ2-6, with a tentative D gene TRBD1 over 5 matching bases. The sequenced material came from PBMCs. The TCR originated in a woman aged 35 to 49 in good health and CMV-seronegative. In nucleotides, the sequence is TGTGCCAGCAGCTCACAGGCCTCTGGGGCCAACGTCCTGACTTTC. It codes for CASSSQASGANVLTF.